The source of this TCR beta chain is a study of beta chain features in type 1 diabetes. On the study more broadly: Cell yields, gender and age were similar in healthy donors and patients.

Germline assignment: CDR1 KGHSH and CDR2 LQKENI. The CDR3 is 12 residues long. The V end lost 3 bases, the J end lost 8 bases, and 10 bases lay between the germline ends. Of the isolated RNA, all was reverse transcribed, and so the sequenced material was expressed TCRB transcripts. TCRdb keeps only in-frame clones here, not all; method: immunoSEQ multiplex PCR. The sample holds around 290,000 clones, 8% seen once. All sorted populations exceeded 95% purity. This clone was counted a few times. Its target is unknown. Study findings and constraints: Type 1 diabetes patients showed a moderate but significant shortening of TCRB CDR3s in all four CD4+ subsets.

The J gene is TRBJ1-2, the V gene TRBV18, with D perhaps TRBD1 (6 bases). This receptor was taken from a woman under 30 in good health. Sequencing was carried out using central memory CD4+ T cells from blood. For the CDR3, the DNA is TGTGCCAGCTCACCTCAGGGGAGAGGCTACACCTTC. It is translated as CASSPQGRGYTF.